Below are 25 T cell receptor beta chains sequenced from a single sample in a study of spatial heterogeneity in lung cancer. Time point indicated: sample taken at primary tumor resection. Sequencing covered unsorted whole RNA taken from tumor, nontumor lung or frozen PBMC. TCRdb re-analysed the 5' RACE reads in MiXCR, keeping a single row per CDR3 protein. The sample has around 9,800 distinct CDR3 sequences; about 6.3% are singletons. This specimen was PBMCs, taken at surgery. The source is a male donor with early-stage non-small cell lung cancer.

This clonotype has a count of ten or more. The library was designed around alpha chains, so this beta chain is a stray read whose abundance carries little weight. V and J are TRBV6-2 or TRBV6-3 and TRBJ2-2; no reliable D call. Germline V gives CDR1 MNHEY, CDR2 SVGEGT. V was trimmed by 5 bases and J by 1 base, leaving 5 bases between them. This CDR3 contains 13 residues. CDR3 nucleotides: TGTGCCAGCAGTACAGTGAACACCGGGGAGCTGTTTTTT. Protein sequence: CASSTVNTGELFF.

This clonotype was seen only a few times. The library was prepared for alpha chains; this beta chain is a stray read, so its frequency means little. The chain employs TRBV5-4 and TRBJ2-5; 9 bases are a match to TRBD1. Germline V gene lookup returns CDR1 SGHNT and CDR2 YYREEE (reference sequence). The CDR3 has 14 amino acids. Trimming at V came to 2 bases and at J to 3 bases, leaving 2 bases not matched to a gene. The CDR3 sequence: CASSLQGAKETQYF. The CDR3, as DNA: TGTGCCAGCAGCTTACAGGGGGCAAAAGAGACCCAGTACTTC.

There are many counts of this clonotype. Being off target in a library aimed at alpha chains, this beta chain has a size of little meaning. The chain joins TRBV27 to TRBJ1-1, with 10 bases fitting TRBD1. After removal of 5 bases from V and 5 bases from J, the junction contained 8 bases not matched to a gene. Germline-derived CDR1 and CDR2 are MNHEY and SMNVEV (reference sequence). The CDR3 is 15 amino acids. The CDR3 reads CASSPRQGARTEAFF. CDR3 bases: TGTGCCAGCAGTCCCCGACAGGGGGCGAGGACTGAAGCTTTCTTT.

Ten or more counts support this clonotype. For a library built for alpha chains, this beta chain is a stray read; little rests on its size. V is TRBV5-1 and J is TRBJ2-2; 9 bases fit TRBD2. The ends lost 0 bases at V and 4 bases at J; junction bases unmatched: 7. Germline CDR1 is SGHRS and CDR2 is YFSETQ. The CDR3 spans 17 residues. In nucleotides, the CDR3 is TGCGCCAGCAGCTTGGTCGCTAGCGGGAAGGTCACCGGGGAGCTGTTTTTT. Translated, it gives CASSLVASGKVTGELFF.

This clonotype is classed as medium-sized. This beta chain is off target for a library built for alpha chains, so its abundance means little. The genes are TRBV4-1 and TRBJ2-1, with unresolved D. This CDR3 is built from 14 residues. Germline CDR1 MGHRA, CDR2 YSYEKL. V shed 4 bases and J shed 9 bases, with 16 bases lying between them. This chain's CDR3 is CASSPLSQSPEQFF. The CDR3 nucleotides are TGCGCCAGCAGCCCCTTGTCACAGAGTCCTGAGCAGTTCTTC.

In its sample, this clonotype was seen many times. Since it is a stray read in a library aimed at alpha chains, this beta chain has a size that is not meaningful. This rearrangement joins TRBV20-1 to TRBJ1-1; D perhaps matches TRBD1 (6 bases). V lost 6 bases to trimming and J lost 4 bases, with 12 bases between them. Per the germline V gene, CDR1 is DFQATT and CDR2 is SNEGSKA (reference sequence). This CDR3 comprises 12 residues. CDR3 coding DNA: TGCAGTGCACCGTCGGGGGCCACTGAAGCTTTCTTT. Protein: CSAPSGATEAFF.

By share, this clonotype ranks as medium-sized. Found in a library prepared for alpha chains, this beta chain is an off-target read, and its abundance has little meaning. The V call is TRBV6-5, the J call TRBJ1-2; a possible D gene is TRBD1 (6 bases). The CDR3 sequence is 13 residues long. Trimming removed 7 bases at V and 7 bases at J, with 16 bases between. CDR1 and CDR2 (germline): MNHEY, SVGAGI. CDR3 bases: TGTGCCAGCAAACCTACAGGGTGGAGTGGCTACACCTTC. This codes for CASKPTGWSGYTF.

Of note for this clonotype: In a library made to pick up alpha chains, this beta chain is a stray read with a size that means little. The V call is TRBV6-1, the J call TRBJ2-2, with D unresolved. Germline loops: CDR1 MNHNS, CDR2 SASEGT. The CDR3 spans 14 residues. Trimming removed 4 bases at V and 3 bases at J, with 9 bases between. The chain's CDR3 is CASSVNMDTGELFF. The CDR3 nucleotides are TGTGCCAGCAGTGTAAACATGGACACCGGGGAGCTGTTTTTT.

This clonotype came up a few times. A library prepared for alpha chains yielded this beta chain as an off-target read; its size is of little meaning. V gene TRBV4-1 combines with J gene TRBJ1-2, with D perhaps matching TRBD1 (5 bases). V was trimmed by 1 base and J by 7 bases, leaving 10 bases between them. Looked up from germline, CDR1 is MGHRA and CDR2 is YSYEKL. The CDR3 contains 13 residues. In DNA form, the CDR3 reads TGCGCCAGCAGCCAAGTTGGGGGGAGTGGCTACACCTTC. As protein: CASSQVGGSGYTF.

Worth noting for this clonotype: This beta chain is a stray read from a library made for alpha chains; its abundance is not meaningful. CDR3 loop: CASSPTSGGSYEQYF. In nucleotides, the CDR3 is TGTGCCAGCAGCCCCACTAGCGGAGGTTCCTACGAGCAGTACTTC. This chain joins TRBV7-2 and TRBJ2-7; 8 bases agree with TRBD2. This CDR3 spans 15 amino acids. CDR1 is SGHTA, CDR2 FQGNSA, per germline. The V segment lost 5 bases and the J segment 1 base; nucleotides outside the gene matches: 7.

This clonotype was counted between two and nine times. Being off target in a library aimed at alpha chains, this beta chain has a size of little meaning. This chain connects TRBV12-3 or TRBV12-4 to TRBJ2-1; D unresolved. The CDR3 covers 15 residues. V was shortened by 4 bases and J by 0 bases, with 10 bases between the two germline ends. The CDR3 region is CASSWMGNSYNEQFF. The CDR3 DNA reads TGTGCCAGCAGTTGGATGGGCAACTCCTACAATGAGCAGTTCTTC.

A few counts support this clonotype. With the library built for alpha chains, this beta chain is off target and its frequency is not meaningful. The rearrangement links TRBV7-2 to TRBJ2-3, with TRBD2 matching over 10 bases. The V and J ends lost 5 bases and 2 bases, in that order; junction bases with no gene match: 13. The CDR3 extends over 18 amino acids. Germline V lookup: CDR1 SGHTA, CDR2 FQGNSA. CDR3 bases: TGTGCCAGCAGCCCTATAGCCCCCCTAGCGGGGGCCACAGATACGCAGTATTTT. Protein sequence: CASSPIAPLAGATDTQYF. The full variable domain, rest sourced from reference TRBV7-2 and TRBJ2-3, is GAGVSQSPSNKVTEKGKDVELRCDPISGHTALYWYRQSLGQGLEFLIYFQGNSAPDKSGLPSDRFSAERTGGSVSTLTIQRTQQEDSAVYLCASSPIAPLAGATDTQYFGPGTRLTVL.

This clonotype was counted only a few times. A library made for alpha chains picked up this beta chain off target, so its size means little. The rearrangement links TRBV7-2 to TRBJ2-7; 12 nucleotides align to TRBD1. The CDR3 consists of 14 residues. Per the germline V gene, CDR1 is SGHTA and CDR2 is FQGNSA. Trimming at V came to 5 bases and at J to 7 bases, leaving 6 bases not matched to a gene. The chain's CDR3 is CASSPGQGAREQYF. The CDR3 bases are TGTGCCAGCAGCCCGGGACAGGGGGCGAGGGAGCAGTACTTC.

This clonotype was counted between two and nine times. This beta chain lies outside the target of a library built for alpha chains; its clone size means little. This chain uses TRBV6-6 with TRBJ2-5, with TRBD1 as a possible D gene (6 bases). This CDR3 has 13 amino acids. The germline gives CDR1 MNHNY, CDR2 SVGAGI (reference sequence). Trimming stripped 5 bases from V and 1 base from J, with 8 bases between. The DNA of the CDR3 is TGTGCCAGCAGTGAGGACAGCCAAGAGACCCAGTACTTC. Translating gives CASSEDSQETQYF.

This clonotype has only a few counts. This beta chain came through as a stray read in a library set up for alpha chains, and its size says little. This chain links TRBV5-5 with TRBJ2-2; no clear D gene. CDR1 and CDR2 from the germline V gene are SGHKS and YYEKEE (reference sequence). The CDR3 runs 14 residues. Between the trimmed V and J ends, which lost 2 bases and 1 base, there was a span of 6 bases. This CDR3 is CASSFEGNTGELFF. Here the CDR3 DNA reads TGTGCCAGCAGCTTCGAAGGGAACACCGGGGAGCTGTTTTTT.

This clonotype was counted ten times or more. Because the library targeted alpha chains, this beta chain is an off-target read whose size means little. The chain has TRBV7-9 and TRBJ2-5; possible D gene TRBD1, 6 bases. V was clipped by 2 bases and J by 1 base, with 14 bases between them. Germline CDR1 and CDR2: SEHNR and FQNEAQ (reference sequence). This CDR3 spans 16 amino acids. CDR3 sequence reads: CASSLIRGASQETQYF. CDR3 nucleotide sequence: TGTGCCAGCAGCTTAATCAGGGGAGCTTCCCAAGAGACCCAGTACTTC.

On this clonotype: Found in a library prepared for alpha chains, this beta chain is an off-target read, and its abundance has little meaning. The chain has TRBV7-9 and TRBJ2-5; TRBD1 aligns across 7 bases. The length of the CDR3 is 14 residues. V shed 7 bases and J 5 bases; nucleotides not matched to a gene: 10. The V gene's germline CDR1 is SEHNR and CDR2 FQNEAQ (reference sequence). The CDR3 here is CASTTDQGVETQYF. In nucleotides, the CDR3 is TGTGCCAGCACCACCGATCAGGGGGTGGAGACCCAGTACTTC.

The sample holds many counts of this clonotype. This beta chain turned up in a library designed for alpha chains; as an off-target read, its abundance says little. The chain couples TRBV29-1 to TRBJ2-7; 10 nucleotides align to TRBD1. CDR1 is SQVTM, CDR2 ANQGSEA, per germline. Trimming removed 1 base from V and 1 base from J; junction bases left unmatched: 7. The CDR3 length is 16 residues. CDR3 bases: TGCAGCGTTGAAGTTGGGGACAGGGGTATTTCCTACGAGCAGTACTTC. As protein: CSVEVGDRGISYEQYF.

This clonotype was detected many times. The size of this beta chain means little, since it is a stray read in a library made for alpha chains. The CDR3 protein is CSVGTNYGYTF. CDR3 in DNA: TGCAGTGTCGGAACTAACTATGGCTACACCTTC. The chain joins TRBV20-1 to TRBJ1-2; D is uncertain. The V gene's germline CDR1 is DFQATT and CDR2 SNEGSKA (reference sequence). Trimming stripped 7 bases from V and 0 bases from J, with 6 bases between. CDR3 length: 11 residues.

Note on this clonotype: The library was prepared for alpha chains; this beta chain is a stray read, so its frequency means little. V gene TRBV10-1 combines with J gene TRBJ2-7; 8 bases line up with TRBD2. Germline assignment: CDR1 WNHNN and CDR2 SYGVQD (reference sequence). This CDR3 has 15 residues. V shed 6 bases, J shed 0 bases, and the junction held 7 bases outside the gene matches. CDR3 sequence (DNA): TGCGCCAGCAGAGACGGGGGGGGGATCTCCTACGAGCAGTACTTC. Its translation: CASRDGGGISYEQYF.

Comments on this clonotype: This beta chain is a stray read from a library made for alpha chains; its abundance is not meaningful. This CDR3 reads CASSLGGLADTQYF. CDR3 nucleotide sequence: TGTGCCAGCAGCTTGGGAGGACTAGCAGATACGCAGTATTTT. This chain joins TRBV7-2 and TRBJ2-3, with 7 bases fitting TRBD2. Germline CDR1 SGHTA, CDR2 FQGNSA. CDR3 length: 14 residues. V lost 3 bases and J lost 4; bases outside the gene matches: 4.

This clonotype has ten or more counts. This beta chain is an unintended read in a library built for alpha chains; its size means little. V and J are TRBV20-1 and TRBJ2-1, with D unclear. This CDR3 is 14 amino acids long. V lost 0 bases to trimming and J lost 3 bases, with 9 bases between them. Germline V gene sequence: CDR1 DFQATT, CDR2 SNEGSKA (reference sequence). CDR3 nucleotides: TGCAGTGCTAGAGATACCATCCACTACAATGAGCAGTTCTTC. Translation gives CSARDTIHYNEQFF.

This clonotype is classed as medium-sized. Because the library targeted alpha chains, this beta chain is an off-target read whose size means little. The rearrangement links TRBV6-1 to TRBJ2-2; 7 nucleotides match TRBD1. CDR1 and CDR2 (germline): MNHNS, SASEGT. With V trimmed by 1 base and J by 1 base, 0 bases remained unmatched. This CDR3 is 15 amino acids long. Here the CDR3 reads CASSEGTGNTGELFF. The CDR3 DNA reads TGTGCCAGCAGTGAAGGGACAGGGAACACCGGGGAGCTGTTTTTT.

By share, this clonotype counts as large. A library made for alpha chains picked up this beta chain off target, so its size means little. CDR3: CATRGRGVSYNEQFF. The CDR3 DNA follows: TGTGCCACCAGGGGCCGGGGAGTCTCCTACAATGAGCAGTTCTTC. This sequence joins TRBV24-1 and TRBJ2-1, with D possibly matching TRBD2 (5 bases). V lost 7 bases and J lost 0, with 12 bases in between. CDR3 length equals 15 residues. Germline loops: CDR1 KGHDR, CDR2 SFDVKD.

This clonotype was recorded many times. The library was designed around alpha chains, so this beta chain is a stray read whose abundance carries little weight. The rearrangement joins TRBV12-3 or TRBV12-4 to TRBJ2-5; 7 positions agree with TRBD2. Germline trimming cut 2 bases from V and 4 bases from J; bases unmatched to any gene: 1. CDR3 size: 13 residues. CDR3 protein: CASSLTGGETQYF. CDR3 coding DNA: TGTGCCAGCAGTTTAACGGGGGGAGAGACCCAGTACTTC.